In its sample, the clone carrying this T cell receptor (beta chain) was seen a few times. The antigen is not known. Deletions cut 2 bases from V and 3 bases from J, with 5 bases between. Looked up from germline, CDR1 is MGHDK and CDR2 is SYGVNS. The CDR3 is made up of 12 amino acids. Sampling consisted of one heparinised blood draw per donor, averaging roughly 100 mL. CD45RO/CCR7/CD25/CD127/CD95/CD27 sorting isolated CD4+ naive, central memory, regulatory and stem cell-like memory cells. This sample is drawn from a study of beta chain features in type 1 diabetes. General study results and limits: Compared with healthy donors, patients appeared to share more similar naive, central memory and regulatory TCRB repertoires. For Type 1 diabetes patients, all four CD4+ subsets carried TCRB CDR3s that were moderately but significantly shorter.

The authors reverse transcribed all of the isolated RNA, so sequencing captured expressed TCRB transcripts. Method: immunoSEQ multiplex PCR; TCRdb's copy keeps in-frame clones and lacks some. The table records hundreds of thousands of clones, roughly 13% of them present only once. The chain employs TRBV25-1 and TRBJ2-7; the D is unclear. Sequenced material: naive CD4+ T cells from blood. The receptor comes from a young man with type 1 diabetes. The CDR3 sequence is CASSETVYEQYF. In DNA, the CDR3 is TGTGCCAGCAGTGAAACTGTCTACGAGCAGTACTTC.